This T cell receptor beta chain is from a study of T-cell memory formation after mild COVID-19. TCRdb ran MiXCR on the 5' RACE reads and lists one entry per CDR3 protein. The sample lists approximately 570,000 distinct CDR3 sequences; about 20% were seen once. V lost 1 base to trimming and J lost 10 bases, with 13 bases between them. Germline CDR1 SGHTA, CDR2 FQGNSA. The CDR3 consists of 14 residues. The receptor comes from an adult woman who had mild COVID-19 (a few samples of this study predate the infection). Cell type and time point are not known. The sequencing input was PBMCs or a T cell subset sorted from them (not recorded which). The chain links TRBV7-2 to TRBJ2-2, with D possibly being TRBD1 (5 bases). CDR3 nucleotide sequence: TGTGCCAGCAGCTTAGTTAGGGAACAGGAGGAGCTGTTTTTT. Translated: CASSLVREQEELFF.